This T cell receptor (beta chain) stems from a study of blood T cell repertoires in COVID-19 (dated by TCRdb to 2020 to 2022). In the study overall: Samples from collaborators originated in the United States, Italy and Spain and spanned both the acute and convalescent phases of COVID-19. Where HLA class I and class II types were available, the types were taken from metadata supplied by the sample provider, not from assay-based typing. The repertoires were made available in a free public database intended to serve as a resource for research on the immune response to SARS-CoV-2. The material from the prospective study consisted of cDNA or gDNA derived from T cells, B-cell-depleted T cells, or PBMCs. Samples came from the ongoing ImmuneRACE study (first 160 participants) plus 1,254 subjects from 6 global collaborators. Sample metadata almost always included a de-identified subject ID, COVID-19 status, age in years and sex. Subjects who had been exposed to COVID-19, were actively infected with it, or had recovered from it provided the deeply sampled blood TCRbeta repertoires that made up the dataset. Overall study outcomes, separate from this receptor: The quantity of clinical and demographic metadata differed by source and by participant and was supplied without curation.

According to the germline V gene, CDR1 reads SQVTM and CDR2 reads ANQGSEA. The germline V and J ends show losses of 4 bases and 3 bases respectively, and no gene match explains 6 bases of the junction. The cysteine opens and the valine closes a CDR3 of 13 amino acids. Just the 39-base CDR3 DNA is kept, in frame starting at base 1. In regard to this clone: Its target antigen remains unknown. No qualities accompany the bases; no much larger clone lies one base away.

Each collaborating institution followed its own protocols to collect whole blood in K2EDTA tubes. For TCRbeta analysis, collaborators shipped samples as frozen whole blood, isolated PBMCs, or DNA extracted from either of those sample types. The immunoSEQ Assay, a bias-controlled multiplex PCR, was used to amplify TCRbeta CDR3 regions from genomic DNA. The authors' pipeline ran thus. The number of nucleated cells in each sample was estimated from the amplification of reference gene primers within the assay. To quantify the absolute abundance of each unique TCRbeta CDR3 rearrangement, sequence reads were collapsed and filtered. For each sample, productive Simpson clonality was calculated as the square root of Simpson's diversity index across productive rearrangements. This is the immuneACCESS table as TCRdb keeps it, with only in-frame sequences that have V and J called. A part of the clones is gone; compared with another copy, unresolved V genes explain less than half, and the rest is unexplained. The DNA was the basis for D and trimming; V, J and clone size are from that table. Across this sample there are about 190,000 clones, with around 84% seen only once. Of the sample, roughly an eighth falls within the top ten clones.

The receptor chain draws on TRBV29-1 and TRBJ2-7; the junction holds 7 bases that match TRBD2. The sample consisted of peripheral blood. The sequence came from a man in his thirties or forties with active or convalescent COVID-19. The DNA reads TGCAGCGTTGTTAGTCCGGGGGGCTACGAGCAGTACGTC. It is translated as CSVVSPGGYEQYV.